The clone carrying this TCR beta chain occurred many times. TCRdb re-called the 5' RACE reads through MiXCR, storing one row per CDR3 protein. The top ten hold around 3.2% of the sample, which has a few hundred thousand distinct CDR3 sequences, 7.5% to 10% seen once. The entry originates in a study of identical twins. Germline V gene sequence: CDR1 MNHNS, CDR2 SASEGT. The V segment lost 6 bases and the J segment 5 bases; nucleotides outside the gene matches: 5. The CDR3 covers 13 residues. These same records also appear under a second study, on yellow fever vaccine responses in identical twins.

J is TRBJ1-1 and V is TRBV6-1, with 8 positions matching TRBD1. Source material: PBMCs. The TCR originated in a woman aged 18-29 years in good health. CDR3 region: CASSRGHGTEAFF. The CDR3 region has the DNA TGTGCCAGCAGCAGGGGGCATGGTACTGAAGCTTTCTTT.